One sample yielded the 23 T cell receptor beta chains listed below, sequenced in a study of blood T cell repertoires in COVID-19. TCRdb's table, derived via immunoSEQ multiplex PCR, lists solely in-frame clones and lacks some. The sample lists around 250,000 clones, 70% to 90% seen once, with around 6.3% in the top ten. Sequences were obtained from PBMCs or T cells enriched from blood (not recorded which). The receptors derive from a woman in her 50s who had been exposed to COVID-19.

This clone appeared a single time. CDR3 protein: CASSFGTLGPQHF. For the CDR3, the DNA is TGTGCCAGCAGCTTTGGCACCCTAGGGCCCCAGCATTTT. This rearrangement joins TRBV5-4 to TRBJ1-5; D is uncertain. Trimming shortened V by 2 bases and J by 9 bases, and 12 bases separated the two germline ends. Per the germline V gene, CDR1 is SGHNT and CDR2 is YYREEE (reference sequence). The CDR3 contains 13 residues.

The chain carries TRBV3-1 (or the pseudogene TRBV3-2) and TRBJ1-3, with D hard to call. The V gene lost 0 bases and the J gene lost 0 bases, with 6 bases spanning the gap. This CDR3 region has 15 residues. Germline V gene data show CDR1 as LGHDT and CDR2 as YNNKEL (reference sequence). The CDR3 DNA follows: TGTGCCAGCAGCCAAGAATGGAGCTCTGGAAACACCATATATTTT. The encoded protein is CASSQEWSSGNTIYF.

The chain is built from TRBV5-4 and TRBJ1-1; D is unresolved. The V gene's germline CDR1 is SGHNT and CDR2 YYREEE (reference sequence). The CDR3 consists of 13 residues. V was cut by 4 bases and J by 3 bases, with 10 bases left in between. The DNA for the CDR3 is TGTGCCAGCAGCCAACTCCCGGACACTGAAGCTTTCTTT. Translation gives CASSQLPDTEAFF. The full variable domain, with the rest looked up from reference TRBV5-4 and TRBJ1-1, is ETGVTQSPTHLIKTRGQQVTLRCSSQSGHNTVSWYQQALGQGPQFIFQYYREEENGRGNFPPRFSGLQFPNYSSELNVNALELDDSALYLCASSQLPDTEAFFGQGTRLTVV.

The chain employs TRBV18 and TRBJ2-1; 12 bases agree with TRBD1. The germline CDR1 and CDR2 sequences are KGHSH and LQKENI. V lost 6 bases, J lost 4 bases, and 7 bases stayed unmatched. The CDR3 contains 16 residues. The CDR3 loop reads CASSTGTGGEYNEQFF. The CDR3, as DNA: TGTGCCAGCTCGACCGGGACAGGGGGCGAATACAATGAGCAGTTCTTC. Full variable domain (missing parts from reference TRBV18 and TRBJ2-1): NAGVMQNPRHLVRRRGQEARLRCSPMKGHSHVYWYRQLPEEGLKFMVYLQKENIIDESGMPKERFSAEFPKEGPSILRIQQVVRGDSAAYFCASSTGTGGEYNEQFFGPGTRLTVL.

The rearrangement uses TRBV13 and TRBJ2-2; D is possibly TRBD2 (5 bases). This CDR3 is 17 amino acids long. The V gene's germline CDR1 is PRHDT and CDR2 FYEKMQ (reference sequence). The ends were cut back, 4 bases at V and 6 bases at J, with 21 bases in the middle. Here the CDR3 reads CASSSQGLSGRPGELFF. The CDR3 bases are TGTGCCAGCAGCTCCCAAGGTCTAAGCGGTCGTCCCGGGGAGCTGTTTTTT. The variable domain in full, completed from reference TRBV13 and TRBJ2-2, reads AAGVIQSPRHLIKEKRETATLKCYPIPRHDTVYWYQQGPGQDPQFLISFYEKMQSDKGSIPDRFSAQQFSDYHSELNMSSLELGDSALYFCASSSQGLSGRPGELFFGEGSRLTVL.

The chain is built from TRBV7-8 and TRBJ1-3; 7 nucleotides align to TRBD1. Trimming at V came to 5 bases and at J to 0 bases, leaving 10 bases not matched to a gene. The germline V gene has CDR1 SGHVS and CDR2 FQNEAQ. CDR3 length: 17 residues. The CDR3 DNA follows: TGTGCCAGCAGCCCGACGGTGACAGGGTACTCTGGAAACACCATATATTTT. The encoded protein is CASSPTVTGYSGNTIYF.

This rearrangement joins TRBV7-8 to TRBJ2-7; 9 bases line up with TRBD1. The CDR3 spans 14 residues. The V gene's germline CDR1 is SGHVS and CDR2 FQNEAQ. V lost 5 bases to trimming and J lost 5 bases; unmatched junction nucleotides: 7. DNA for the CDR3: TGTGCCAGCAGCCCCGGGACAGGGTCTCACGAGCAGTACTTC. Translating gives CASSPGTGSHEQYF.

The chain is built from TRBV28 and TRBJ2-1; TRBD1 matches 9 bases. This CDR3 comprises 14 residues. Germline V gene sequence: CDR1 MDHEN, CDR2 SYDVKM. V shed 5 bases and J 6 bases; nucleotides not matched to a gene: 5. CDR3 sequence reads: CASSPQGAPNEQFF. DNA for the CDR3: TGTGCCAGCAGTCCACAGGGGGCGCCCAATGAGCAGTTCTTC.

V is TRBV10-2 and J is TRBJ1-1, with D perhaps TRBD1 (5 bases). The CDR3 consists of 14 residues. Trimming left V 2 bases short and J 3 bases short, with 10 bases between. Germline assignment: CDR1 WSHSY and CDR2 SAAADI. The CDR3 here is CASSETGGHTEAFF. In nucleotides, the CDR3 is TGCGCCAGCAGTGAGACCGGGGGTCACACTGAAGCTTTCTTT.

This clone has a single count. V gene TRBV7-3 combines with J gene TRBJ2-5; 10 bases line up with TRBD2. Trimming took 0 bases from V and 2 from J; bases not matched to a gene: 6. This CDR3 is built from 17 residues. CDR1 and CDR2 from the germline V gene are SGHTA and FQGTGA. CDR3 nucleotide sequence: TGTGCCAGCAGCTTAACGGGCCCAGCGGGAGGGCAAGAGACCCAGTACTTC. Translating gives CASSLTGPAGGQETQYF.

The rearrangement links TRBV3-1 (or the pseudogene TRBV3-2) to TRBJ1-1; 7 nucleotides line up with TRBD1. V was pared by 3 bases and J by 6 bases, with 7 bases of the junction left unmatched. Germline V gene data show CDR1 as LGHDT and CDR2 as YNNKEL (reference sequence). The length of the CDR3 is 14 residues. DNA of the CDR3: TGTGCCAGCAGCCAGACGACAGGGTCCGCTGAAGCTTTCTTT. It translates to CASSQTTGSAEAFF.

This clone was counted between two and nine times. Other DNA sequences within the sample encode an identical CDR3. This chain links TRBV5-8 with TRBJ1-1, with D possibly matching TRBD1 (6 bases). Germline V gives CDR1 SGHTS, CDR2 YDEGEE. This CDR3 is built from 13 residues. Trimming took off 0 bases at V and 5 bases at J, with 8 bases between the two ends. This CDR3 reads CASSLDRATEAFF. Here the CDR3 DNA reads TGTGCCAGCAGCTTGGACAGGGCGACTGAAGCTTTCTTT. The full variable domain, in which reference TRBV5-8 and TRBJ1-1 provide the parts outside the CDR3, is EAGVTQSPTHLIKTRGQQATLRCSPISGHTSVYWYQQALGLGLQFLLWYDEGEERNRGNFPPRFSGRQFPNYSSELNVNALELEDSALYLCASSLDRATEAFFGQGTRLTVV.

This clone was found a few times. This sequence joins TRBV7-9 and TRBJ1-1; tentative D call: TRBD1 (6 bases). V lost 4 bases, J lost 6 bases, and 12 bases lay in between. The CDR3 spans 13 residues. Germline-derived CDR1 and CDR2 are SEHNR and FQNEAQ (reference sequence). The CDR3 reads CASSSGRTAEAFF. CDR3 nucleotides: TGTGCCAGCAGCTCGGGACGGACAGCTGAAGCTTTCTTT.

The CDR3 spells CASSPFARIPYEQYF. In DNA, the CDR3 is TGCGCCAGCAGCCCTTTCGCGCGGATTCCCTACGAGCAGTACTTC. This sequence joins TRBV5-1 and TRBJ2-7; D is ambiguous. Trimming removed 4 bases from V and 2 bases from J, with 16 bases in between. The germline CDR1 and CDR2 sequences are SGHRS and YFSETQ. The CDR3 extends over 15 amino acids.

This sequence joins TRBV3-1 (or the pseudogene TRBV3-2) and TRBJ1-4; TRBD1 is a possible D gene (6 bases). The CDR3 is 18 amino acids. Germline assignment: CDR1 LGHDT and CDR2 YNNKEL (reference sequence). V was shortened by 0 bases and J by 0 bases, with 14 bases between the two germline ends. The CDR3 nucleotides are TGTGCCAGCAGCCAAGATATACAGGGCTTTGCAACTAATGAAAAACTGTTTTTT. This gives the protein CASSQDIQGFATNEKLFF.

The chain uses TRBV15 and TRBJ1-1; 7 positions match TRBD1. Germline values: CDR1 LNHNV, CDR2 YYDKDF (reference sequence). After removal of 6 bases from V and 0 bases from J, the junction contained 7 bases not matched to a gene. The CDR3 runs 15 residues. The DNA of the CDR3 is TGTGCCACCAGGGCTAAAGGACAGGTGAACACTGAAGCTTTCTTT. It translates to CATRAKGQVNTEAFF. Full variable domain (outside the CDR3, taken from reference TRBV15 and TRBJ1-1): DAMVIQNPRYQVTQFGKPVTLSCSQTLNHNVMYWYQQKSSQAPKLLFHYYDKDFNNEADTPDNFQSRRPNTSFCFLDIRSPGLGDTAMYLCATRAKGQVNTEAFFGQGTRLTVV.

The gene calls are TRBV7-8 and TRBJ2-7; 7 nucleotides line up with TRBD2. The CDR3 is 14 amino acids. CDR1 is SGHVS, CDR2 FQNEAQ, per germline. V was clipped by 5 bases and J by 1 base; unmatched bases: 5. CDR3 sequence reads: CASSRRGESYEQYF. CDR3 sequence (DNA): TGTGCCAGCAGCAGACGGGGGGAGTCCTACGAGCAGTACTTC.

The chain combines TRBV14 with TRBJ2-7; 10 bases match TRBD1. CDR1 and CDR2 from the germline V gene are SGHDN and FVKESK. With V trimmed by 1 base and J by 5 bases, 8 bases remained unmatched. The CDR3 extends over 16 amino acids. The CDR3 sequence: CASSQVTGTGAHEQYF. CDR3 bases: TGTGCCAGCAGCCAAGTGACCGGGACAGGGGCCCACGAGCAGTACTTC.

The table lists this clone with a count of one. The V gene is TRBV9, the J gene TRBJ2-1; 12 bases align to TRBD2. In germline, CDR1 is SGDLS, CDR2 YYNGEE. V shed 4 bases and J 9 bases; nucleotides not matched to a gene: 5. There are 14 residues in the CDR3. CDR3 residues: CASSPLAGGGEQFF. Written as DNA, the CDR3 is TGTGCCAGCAGCCCACTAGCGGGGGGAGGTGAGCAGTTCTTC.

The rearrangement uses TRBV19 and TRBJ2-5; 8 bases agree with TRBD1. This CDR3 comprises 14 residues. J gave up 4 bases and V 3 bases, and 4 bases lay outside the gene matches. In germline, CDR1 is LNHDA, CDR2 SQIVND (reference sequence). This CDR3 reads CASSIRGPVETQYF. CDR3 coding DNA: TGTGCCAGTAGTATCAGGGGGCCCGTAGAGACCCAGTACTTC.

The gene calls are TRBV20-1 and TRBJ1-6; D may be TRBD1 (6 bases). CDR3 length equals 13 residues. Trimming left V 3 bases short and J 9 bases short, with 12 bases between. Germline V lookup: CDR1 DFQATT, CDR2 SNEGSKA (reference sequence). CDR3 amino acids: CSASQGFGSPLHF. CDR3 coding DNA: TGCAGTGCTAGTCAGGGGTTTGGTTCACCCCTCCACTTT.

This clone showed up just a few times. V gene TRBV6-4 combines with J gene TRBJ1-1, with D unresolved. V was cut by 3 bases and J by 1 base, with 6 bases left in between. Germline V gene data show CDR1 as MRHNA and CDR2 as SNTAGT. This CDR3 contains 13 residues. The DNA for the CDR3 is TGTGCCAGCAGTGAGCGGGAGAACACTGAAGCTTTCTTT. It encodes CASSERENTEAFF.

The chain has TRBV7-2 and TRBJ1-1; the D gene is possibly TRBD1 (5 bases). This CDR3 region has 14 residues. V was shortened by 5 bases and J by 3 bases, with 13 bases between the two germline ends. Germline assignment: CDR1 SGHTA and CDR2 FQGNSA. CDR3 DNA sequence: TGTGCCAGCAGCCCTTTTTGGGGGGACACTGAAGCTTTCTTT. Its protein product is CASSPFWGDTEAFF.